The TCR beta chain under discussion was sequenced for a study of glioma-infiltrating T cells. Using RNA template, CDR3s of TCR alpha and beta were amplified with iRepertoire arm-PCR. For one-step reverse transcription and amplification, 100-400 ng of tissue mRNA or PBMC total RNA was used. In TCRdb, the multiplex PCR reads were re-called with MiXCR into one record per CDR3 protein. The table includes around 97,000 distinct CDR3 sequences, around 28% detected once. This clonotype was recorded many times. Its matching antigen is unknown. The junction and the germline gene differ at one end; a read error may be behind it. CDR1 is LGHNA and CDR2 is YSLEER in the germline V gene. This CDR3 spans 15 amino acids. Study observations and caveats: Tissue-blood divergence was below expectation in non-neoplastic patients, above in gliomas. CDR3 overlap between tissue and blood was very small.

V usage is TRBV4-3 and J usage is TRBJ2-7; 10 bases agree with TRBD2. The receptor was isolated from a human donor with low-grade glioma or glioblastoma, undergoing nonglioma brain surgery, or in good health (not recorded which). Source material: glioma tissue, nonneoplastic brain tissue, or PBMCs (not recorded which). CDR3 in amino acids: CASSQGLAVSYEQYF. The CDR3 bases are TGCGCCAGCAGTCAAGGACTAGCGGTCTCCTACGAGCAGTACTTC.